This T cell receptor beta chain was obtained from a study of blood T cell repertoires in COVID-19. The table came from immunoSEQ multiplex PCR; TCRdb's copy has only in-frame clones and leaves some out. The profile shows about 200,000 clones, about 90% of them singletons. Trimming removed 0 bases at V and 2 bases at J, with 4 bases between. Germline CDR1 is LNHNV and CDR2 is YYDKDF (reference sequence). This CDR3 comprises 14 residues. The rearrangement joins TRBV15 to TRBJ2-2; D call uncertain. Material for sequencing was PBMCs or T cells enriched from blood (not recorded which). This clonotype originated in a woman aged 18-29 years who had recovered from COVID-19. CDR3 in DNA: TGTGCCACCAGCAGAGAGACTAACACCGGGGAGCTGTTTTTT. Translated: CATSRETNTGELFF.